The 21 T cell receptor beta chains in this list originate from one sample, sequenced in a study of blood T cells in healthy people across ages. The use of a sample-barcoded 5' primer and a J-beta primer mix characterized a second PCR of roughly 6 to 11 cycles. TCRdb reprocessed the 5' RACE reads with MiXCR, giving one entry per CDR3 protein. The repertoire has under 800,000 distinct CDR3 sequences, under 25% of them found once; the top ten carry roughly 3.6%. Material for sequencing was blood. Receptors were obtained from a man between 65 and 85 years old in good health.

V usage is TRBV14 and J usage is TRBJ1-4; D perhaps matches TRBD1 (5 bases). Germline assignment: CDR1 SGHDN and CDR2 FVKESK. CDR3 length: 13 residues. Trimming took off 4 bases at V and 10 bases at J, with 13 bases between the two ends. The CDR3: CASSPGPGGKLFF. The CDR3, as DNA: TGTGCCAGCAGCCCGGGACCGGGGGGAAAACTGTTTTTT. Complete variable domain (other parts from reference TRBV14 and TRBJ1-4): EAGVTQFPSHSVIEKGQTVTLRCDPISGHDNLYWYRRVMGKEIKFLLHFVKESKQDESGMPNNRFLAERTGGTYSTLKVQPAELEDSGVYFCASSPGPGGKLFFGSGTQLSVL.

This clonotype showed up just a few times. V and J are TRBV27 and TRBJ2-2, with 10 positions matching TRBD2. V lost 9 bases to trimming and J lost 6 bases; unmatched junction nucleotides: 10. Per the germline V gene, CDR1 is MNHEY and CDR2 is SMNVEV (reference sequence). The CDR3 totals 15 residues. The CDR3: CASWKREGNAGELFF. The CDR3 coding sequence is TGTGCCAGTTGGAAGCGGGAGGGTAACGCCGGGGAGCTGTTTTTT.

In this sample, this clonotype turned up a few times. The genes are TRBV3-1 and TRBJ1-1; D possibly corresponds to TRBD1 (5 bases). CDR1 and CDR2 (germline): LGHDT, YNNKEL (reference sequence). Trimming removed 1 base at V and 1 base at J, with 7 bases between. The CDR3 is 14 amino acids. The CDR3 here is CASSQAQGNTEAFF. The CDR3, as DNA: TGTGCCAGCAGCCAAGCTCAGGGGAACACTGAAGCTTTCTTT.

The chain uses TRBV21-1 and TRBJ2-3; the table calls TRBD2, which could not be checked here. TRBV21-1 is an annotated pseudogene. The CDR3 extends over 16 amino acids. CDR3 coding DNA: TGTGCCAGCACCCAGAACAGGACTAGCGGCACAGATACGCAGTATTTT. Protein product: CASTQNRTSGTDTQYF.

The sample holds a few counts of this clonotype. This chain joins TRBV5-1 and TRBJ1-1, with TRBD1 matching over 10 bases. There are 14 residues in the CDR3. Trimming removed 3 bases from V and 1 base from J; junction bases left unmatched: 0. Per the germline V gene, CDR1 is SGHRS and CDR2 is YFSETQ. CDR3 sequence reads: CASSWDRGNTEAFF. Here the CDR3 DNA reads TGCGCCAGCAGCTGGGACAGGGGGAACACTGAAGCTTTCTTT.

This clonotype was seen a handful of times. This chain connects TRBV5-1 to TRBJ2-5, with 7 bases identical to TRBD2. This CDR3 region has 15 residues. Germline V gene sequence: CDR1 SGHRS, CDR2 YFSETQ. V trimming: 1 base; J trimming: 0 bases; junction bases outside the gene matches: 3. This CDR3 is CASSLRLADQETQYF. Written as DNA, the CDR3 is TGCGCCAGCAGCTTGAGGCTAGCGGACCAAGAGACCCAGTACTTC. Variable domain in full (rest from reference TRBV5-1 and TRBJ2-5): KAGVTQTPRYLIKTRGQQVTLSCSPISGHRSVSWYQQTPGQGLQFLFEYFSETQRNKGNFPGRFSGRQFSNSRSEMNVSTLELGDSALYLCASSLRLADQETQYFGPGTRLLVL.

This clonotype has only a few counts. A much more abundant neighbour one base away suggests this may be a read error. The chain has TRBV12-3 or TRBV12-4 and TRBJ2-5; 10 nucleotides line up with TRBD1. Near its end, the DNA agrees better with TRBJ2-1, so the J call may be wrong. CDR3 length equals 13 residues. CDR3 bases: TGTGCCAGCAGTAAGGACAGGGGGGATGGGCAGTTCTTC. This gives the protein CASSKDRGDGQFF.

This clonotype was observed a few times. V usage is TRBV7-8 and J usage is TRBJ2-3; D unresolved. CDR3 size: 13 residues. From germline, CDR1 is SGHVS and CDR2 FQNEAQ. The ends were cut back, 4 bases at V and 3 bases at J, with 8 bases in the middle. The CDR3 sequence is CASSSAETDTQYF. The DNA of the CDR3 is TGTGCCAGCAGCTCGGCGGAGACAGATACGCAGTATTTT.

This clonotype was seen only a few times. The chain carries TRBV28 and TRBJ2-5, with TRBD1 matching over 9 bases. The CDR3 has 15 residues. Germline loops: CDR1 MDHEN, CDR2 SYDVKM. Losses at the gene ends were 5 bases for V and 2 bases for J; bases not matched to a gene: 6. CDR3 protein: CASSQPGQGQETQYF. In DNA, the CDR3 is TGTGCCAGCAGTCAACCCGGACAGGGGCAAGAGACCCAGTACTTC.

This clonotype was counted at least ten times. The CDR3 bases are TGCAGTGCTATTTCTAGCCCGCCCTACAATGAGCAGTTCTTC. It translates to CSAISSPPYNEQFF. The genes are TRBV20-1 and TRBJ2-1, with D perhaps TRBD2 (5 bases). Deletions cut 4 bases from V and 2 bases from J, with 12 bases between. The CDR3 totals 14 residues. The germline V gene has CDR1 DFQATT and CDR2 SNEGSKA (reference sequence).

The chain combines TRBV28 with TRBJ1-1; 10 bases align to TRBD1. The CDR3 loop spans 17 amino acids. The V gene end was trimmed by 2 bases and the J gene end by 1 base; junction bases not matched to a gene: 7. CDR1 is MDHEN, CDR2 SYDVKM, per germline. The CDR3 reads CASSLRTGGLGNTEAFF. As DNA, the CDR3 is TGTGCCAGCAGTTTAAGGACAGGGGGTTTAGGGAACACTGAAGCTTTCTTT.

The CDR3 DNA follows: TGTGCCAGCACACAGTTTTCCGGCTACACCTTC. Protein: CASTQFSGYTF. The chain employs TRBV6-7 and TRBJ1-2; unclear D gene. TRBV6-7 carries the ORF label, with uncertain function. This CDR3 spans 11 amino acids. V was clipped by 7 bases and J by 8 bases, with 11 bases between them.

The rearrangement uses TRBV7-2 and TRBJ2-5; D is possibly TRBD2 (6 bases). The CDR3 is 15 residues long. The germline V gene has CDR1 SGHTA and CDR2 FQGNSA. V dropped 2 bases and J dropped 3 bases, with 13 bases sitting between them. CDR3 DNA sequence: TGTGCCAGCAGCTTATCCGGGACTCGGGAAGAGACCCAGTACTTC. It is translated as CASSLSGTREETQYF.

The chain combines TRBV28 with TRBJ2-1, with TRBD1 identical over 10 bases. The CDR3 sequence is 16 residues long. The V gene's germline CDR1 is MDHEN and CDR2 SYDVKM. V lost 5 bases to trimming and J lost 5 bases; unmatched junction nucleotides: 9. CDR3 nucleotide sequence: TGTGCCAGCAGTCCCGGTGACAGGGGGCATCACAATGAGCAGTTCTTC. Protein product: CASSPGDRGHHNEQFF.

This clonotype was seen once. The gene calls are TRBV4-3 and TRBJ2-1; D is perhaps TRBD1 (5 bases). Germline CDR1 LGHNA, CDR2 YSLEER. This CDR3 comprises 15 residues. V was pared by 0 bases and J by 4 bases, with 10 bases between. CDR3 amino acids: CASSQESREYNEQFF. The CDR3 DNA sequence: TGCGCCAGCAGCCAAGAGAGCAGGGAATACAATGAGCAGTTCTTC.

CDR3: CARRTTVQETQYF. The CDR3 bases are TGTGCCAGGAGGACGACAGTCCAAGAGACCCAGTACTTC. The rearrangement uses TRBV12-3 or TRBV12-4 and TRBJ2-5; TRBD1 might be the D (5 bases). The CDR3 runs 13 residues. V shed 9 bases and J shed 1 base, with 12 bases lying between them.

This clonotype has ten or more counts. The V and J genes are TRBV12-5 and TRBJ2-5, with D perhaps matching TRBD2 (5 bases). V was shortened by 7 bases and J by 5 bases, with 14 bases between the two germline ends. Germline lookup yields CDR1 LGHNT and CDR2 FRNRAP. The CDR3 has 13 residues. The CDR3 DNA follows: TGTGCTAGTGCTGGTCGGGATTTGGAGACCCAGTACTTC. Translation: CASAGRDLETQYF.

This clonotype was seen a handful of times. The chain has TRBV6-6 and TRBJ2-5, with TRBD2 identical over 7 bases. The length of the CDR3 is 16 residues. Losses at the gene ends were 2 bases for V and 4 bases for J; bases not matched to a gene: 10. From germline, CDR1 is MNHNY and CDR2 SVGAGI (reference sequence). In DNA, the CDR3 is TGTGCCAGCAGTTACGGGGCCACGCCGGGAGGAGAGACCCAGTACTTC. Its translation is CASSYGATPGGETQYF.

The chain has TRBV10-3 and TRBJ1-2; the match to TRBD1 covers 9 bases. V dropped 2 bases and J dropped 5; count of bases not matched to a gene: 6. The CDR3 loop spans 15 amino acids. The germline V gene has CDR1 ENHRY and CDR2 SYGVKD. DNA for the CDR3: TGTGCCATCAGTGAGGGGACAGGGCGGAAGTATGGCTACACCTTC. Its translation: CAISEGTGRKYGYTF.

This clonotype has a count of ten or more. The J gene is TRBJ2-5, the V gene TRBV24-1, with TRBD2 matching over 12 bases. The DNA end is more similar to TRBJ2-1, so the J call may be wrong. CDR1 and CDR2 from the germline V gene are KGHDR and SFDVKD. The CDR3 runs to 18 residues. The CDR3 sequence: CATIRLAGVPRFNGGQFF. The CDR3 bases are TGTGCCACCATAAGACTAGCGGGAGTCCCTCGGTTCAATGGAGGGCAGTTCTTC.

This clonotype was seen a few times. The chain links TRBV14 to TRBJ1-4; D is undetermined. The CDR3 sequence is 14 residues long. The germline V gene has CDR1 SGHDN and CDR2 FVKESK. V shed 4 bases and J shed 6 bases, with 12 bases lying between them. The CDR3 spells CASSPGRADEKLFF. As DNA, the CDR3 is TGTGCCAGCAGCCCGGGGAGGGCGGATGAAAAACTGTTTTTT.